This TCR beta chain was identified during a study of early T cells in non-severe SARS-CoV-2 infection. TCRdb re-derived calls from the 5' RACE reads in MiXCR, one entry per CDR3 protein. The data show around 28,000 distinct CDR3 sequences, with about 5.7% seen just once and 5.5% to 7% held by the top ten. This clonotype has more than one count but fewer than ten. CDR3 size: 16 residues. The V gene's germline CDR1 is MNHNS and CDR2 SASEGT. V was pared by 3 bases and J by 8 bases, with 20 bases between. Sequenced material: whole blood. This chain links TRBV6-1 with TRBJ2-1; possibly TRBD2 for D (6 bases). This receptor was obtained from an adult who was a healthcare worker with PCR-confirmed SARS-CoV-2 infection or an uninfected control (not recorded which). In nucleotides, the CDR3 is TGTGCCAGCAGTGACGGGACGGGGGTGGACTGGTATGAGCAGTTCTTC. It is translated as CASSDGTGVDWYEQFF.